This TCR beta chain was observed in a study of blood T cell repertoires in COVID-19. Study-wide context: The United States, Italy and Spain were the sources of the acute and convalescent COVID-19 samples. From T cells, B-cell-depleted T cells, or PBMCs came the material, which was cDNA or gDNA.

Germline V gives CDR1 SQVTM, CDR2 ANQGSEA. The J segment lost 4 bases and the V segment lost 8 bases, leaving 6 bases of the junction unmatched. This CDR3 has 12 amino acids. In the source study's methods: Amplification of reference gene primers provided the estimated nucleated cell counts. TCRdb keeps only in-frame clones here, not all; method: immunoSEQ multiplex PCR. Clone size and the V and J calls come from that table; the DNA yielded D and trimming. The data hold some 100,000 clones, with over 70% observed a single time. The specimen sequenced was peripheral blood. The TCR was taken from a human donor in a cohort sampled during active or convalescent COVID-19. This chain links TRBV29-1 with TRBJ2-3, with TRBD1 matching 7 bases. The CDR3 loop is CSPEQGSDTQYF. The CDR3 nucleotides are TGCAGCCCCGAACAGGGGTCAGATACGCAGTATTTT.